This is a list of T cell receptor beta chains from one sample in a study of tumor and adjacent non-tumor tissue in lung cancer. TCRdb ran MiXCR on the multiplex PCR reads and lists one entry per CDR3 protein. The profile shows 120,000 to 150,000 distinct CDR3 sequences, roughly 70% of them singletons. Source material: lung tumor tissue. The origin of the receptors is a man aged 55 to 70 with small cell lung cancer. Both conserved end residues are part of each CDR3. D genes are given only for firm matches. Expanded clones are given a class, and other clones once, few, many or no size at all.

CDR3 length	D gene	J gene	clone size	V gene	CDR3 DNA	CDR3 protein
13	NA	TRBJ2-2	NA	TRBV20-1	TGCAGTGCTAGTAGCGCAAACACCGGGGAGATGTTTTTT	CSASSANTGEMFF
16	NA	TRBJ2-2	NA	TRBV9	TGTGCCAGCAGCGTAGAGCTGGGAAGGAACACCGGGGAGCTGTTTTTT	CASSVELGRNTGELFF
15	NA	TRBJ2-1	NA	TRBV20-1	TGCAGTGCCTCCCGAGAGGAGAGCTCCTACAATGACCAGTTCTTC	CSASREESSYNDQFF
13	NA	TRBJ2-5	NA	TRBV5-5	TGTGCCAGCAGCTTTTCCGGGAAAGAGATCCAGTACTTC	CASSFSGKEIQYF
14	NA	TRBJ2-1	NA	TRBV11-3	TGTGCCAACAGCTTAGCTCAGAGTAGGGGTGAGCAGTTCTTC	CANSLAQSRGEQFF
14	TRBD1	TRBJ2-7	NA	TRBV6-5	TGTGCCAGCACAGGGACAGGGGGATCGTACGCGCAGTGCTTC	CASTGTGGSYAQCF
13	NA	TRBJ1-1	NA	TRBV5-4	TGTGCCAGCAGCGGAGGACGGTTTAATGAAGCTTTCTTT	CASSGGRFNEAFF
17	NA	TRBJ1-6	once	TRBV13	TGTGCCAGCAGCCAAAACGACGGAAGCTACTATAATTCACCCCTCCACTTT	CASSQNDGSYYNSPLHF
11	TRBD2	TRBJ2-3	few	TRBV20-1	TGCAGTGCTAGTAGTAGCGGGGGCGCGTATTTT	CSASSSGGAYF
18	TRBD2	TRBJ2-1	NA	TRBV24-1	TGTGCCACCAGTGATGCCCGCCCTAGCGGGAGTTTGTACAATGAGCAGTTCTTC	CATSDARPSGSLYNEQFF
15	NA	TRBJ1-2	NA	TRBV20-1	TGCGGTGCTAGAGATCTTGCAGCGGCCTTATATGGCTACACCTTC	CGARDLAAALYGYTF
13	NA	TRBJ2-7	NA	TRBV11-1	TGTGCCAGTAGCCTACGGGACACATACGAGCAGTACTTC	CASSLRDTYEQYF
17	NA	TRBJ1-1	NA	TRBV28	TGTGCCAGCAGAGTTTGGGGGGGTCGCGGGTCTAACACTGAAGCTTTCTTT	CASRVWGGRGSNTEAFF
14	TRBD1	TRBJ2-5	NA	TRBV12-3/TRBV12-4	TGTGCCAGCAGCTGGGGACAGGGGAGGGAGACCCAATACTTC	CASSWGQGRETQYF
13	TRBD1	TRBJ1-6	NA	TRBV6-2/TRBV6-3	TGTGCCACCGGACAGGCCACGAATTCACCCCTCCACTTT	CATGQATNSPLHF
14	NA	TRBJ2-2	NA	TRBV5-6	TGTGCCGGCAGCTCCGGTCCCAACACCGGGGAGCTGTTTTTT	CAGSSGPNTGELFF
14	NA	TRBJ2-3	NA	TRBV6-1	TGTGCCAGCCTATCCGGACTGTTCACAGATACGCAGTATTTT	CASLSGLFTDTQYF
14	NA	TRBJ2-1	NA	TRBV4-1	TGCGCCAGCAGCCTTTCGGCGACTAGTAAAGAGCAGCTCTTC	CASSLSATSKEQLF
16	NA	TRBJ2-7	NA	TRBV13	TGTGCCAACAGCCCTTGGGGTCGGGGGAAAGGGTACGAGCAGTACTTC	CANSPWGRGKGYEQYF
12	NA	TRBJ1-1	NA	TRBV20-1	TGCAGTGCTGGGGGACGGAACACTGAAGCTTCCTTT	CSAGGRNTEASF
14	NA	TRBJ2-5	once	TRBV20-1	TGCAATGCTAGTAAGGGAGTAGTGGAGGAGACCCAGTACTTC	CNASKGVVEETQYF
15	NA	TRBJ2-3	NA	TRBV20-1	TGCAGTGCTAAGGATCGGGGGAGGTCCACAGATACGCAGTATTTT	CSAKDRGRSTDTQYF
17	TRBD2	TRBJ2-1	many	TRBV20-1	TGCAGTGCTAGAGAAAGGCTCTTAGCGGGAGGCTCCAATGAGCAGTTCTTC	CSARERLLAGGSNEQFF
15	TRBD2	TRBJ2-3	many	TRBV20-1	TGCAGTGCTAGAGACGCGGGAGTTCGCACAGATACGCAGTATTTT	CSARDAGVRTDTQYF
15	TRBD2	TRBJ2-2	once	TRBV11-1	TGTGCCAGCAGTTGGACAAGCGGGAATATCGAGGAGCTGTTTTTT	CASSWTSGNIEELFF
12	NA	TRBJ2-3	few	TRBV29-1	TGCAGCGCTGATCTAGGGGCAGATACGCAGTATTTT	CSADLGADTQYF
15	NA	TRBJ2-2	once	TRBV11-3	TGTACCAGCAGCTTAGAGGGCCACCTAACCGGGGAGCTGTTTTTT	CTSSLEGHLTGELFF
14	NA	TRBJ1-5	NA	TRBV29-1	TGCAGCGTGGGGGACTTGGGAAAAAATCAGCCCCAGCATTTT	CSVGDLGKNQPQHF
14	TRBD1	TRBJ2-4	NA	TRBV5-4	TGTGCCAGCCGCTCGAGGACAGGGGAAGACAGTCAGTACTTC	CASRSRTGEDSQYF
16	NA	TRBJ1-4	NA	TRBV12-3/TRBV12-4	TGTGCCAGCAGTATGGCTGCAGGGAGGGGCAATGAAAAACTGTTTTTT	CASSMAAGRGNEKLFF
13	NA	TRBJ2-1	NA	TRBV29-1	TGCAGCGTTGACGGGGGCTCCTACAATGAGCAGTTCTTC	CSVDGGSYNEQFF
16	TRBD2	TRBJ2-1	NA	TRBV12-3/TRBV12-4	TGTGCCAGCAGTCCCGTGAGAGCGGGAGGCCTTAATGAGCAGTTCTTC	CASSPVRAGGLNEQFF
15	NA	TRBJ2-3	NA	TRBV11-2	TGTGCCAACTGCCTGGCGCTGGCAAGCCCAGATACGCAGTATTTT	CANCLALASPDTQYF
14	NA	TRBJ2-5	NA	TRBV11-1	TGTGCCTGCAGCTTAGGCAGGCATCAAGAGACCCAGTACTTC	CACSLGRHQETQYF
12	NA	TRBJ1-2	few	TRBV29-1	TGCAGCGTTGAAGATCCCGGGGATGGCTACACCTTC	CSVEDPGDGYTF
18	NA	TRBJ1-6	few	TRBV6-6	TGTGCCAGCAGCCCCGGAGGCAGGGGCGGCTCCTATAATTCACCCCTCCACTTT	CASSPGGRGGSYNSPLHF
17	NA	TRBJ2-4	many	TRBV6-1	TGTGCCAGCAGTGAAAGAGGGGCCAGTATAGCCAAAAACATTCAGTACTTC	CASSERGASIAKNIQYF
13	NA	TRBJ2-3	NA	TRBV7-3	TGTGCCAGCAGCTTAAAGAGGGGAGATACGCAGTATTTT	CASSLKRGDTQYF
14	NA	TRBJ1-5	NA	TRBV20-1	TGCAGTACTAGAGAAAACAGCCGCAATCAGCCCCAGCATTTC	CSTRENSRNQPQHF
14	TRBD1	TRBJ1-6	NA	TRBV2	TGTGCCAGCAGCGGGGGACAGGGGAAATCACCCCTCCACTTT	CASSGGQGKSPLHF